Presented here are 8 T cell receptor beta chains from one specimen sequenced in a study of cytomegalovirus exposure and HLA in healthy donors. PCR amplification relied on 60 Vbeta primers (plus 13 Jbeta primers). Clones were sequenced by immunoSEQ multiplex PCR, and TCRdb holds only the in-frame ones, with some missing. Seen here are 150,000 to 200,000 clones, approximately 80% observed once, and the top ten hold 3.5% to 5.5%. The sample taken for sequencing was PBMCs. The receptors shown here come from a man aged 35 to 55 in good health and CMV-seronegative.

This clone was counted a single time. The chain is built from TRBV13 and TRBJ2-7; unclear D gene. Between the trimmed V and J ends, which lost 1 base and 7 bases, there was a span of 11 bases. The V gene's germline CDR1 is PRHDT and CDR2 FYEKMQ (reference sequence). The CDR3 contains 13 residues. The CDR3 region has the DNA TGTGCCAGCAGCTTAGACGGTGCTTGGGAGCAGTACTTC. This encodes CASSLDGAWEQYF.

This clone was seen only once. This sequence joins TRBV25-1 and TRBJ1-4; D gene ambiguous. Between the trimmed V and J ends, which lost 2 bases and 8 bases, there was a span of 12 bases. Per the germline V gene, CDR1 is MGHDK and CDR2 is SYGVNS. The CDR3 runs to 14 residues. The CDR3 is CASSEMGSREKLFF. The CDR3 DNA is TGTGCCAGCAGTGAAATGGGTAGCCGGGAAAAACTGTTTTTT. The full variable domain, with the rest looked up from reference TRBV25-1 and TRBJ1-4, is EADIYQTPRYLVIGTGKKITLECSQTMGHDKMYWYQQDPGMELHLIHYSYGVNSTEKGDLSSESTVSRIRTEHFPLTLESARPSHTSQYLCASSEMGSREKLFFGSGTQLSVL.

The chain has TRBV7-9 and TRBJ2-6, with a tentative D call TRBD2 (5 bases). V was trimmed by 5 bases and J by 0 bases, leaving 8 bases between them. The length of the CDR3 is 15 residues. The V gene's germline CDR1 is SEHNR and CDR2 FQNEAQ (reference sequence). The CDR3 sequence: CASSATSSGANVLTF. The DNA for the CDR3 is TGTGCCAGCAGCGCCACTAGCTCTGGGGCCAACGTCCTGACTTTC.

J is TRBJ1-2 and V is TRBV10-3, with D possibly TRBD1 on 6 matching bases. CDR1 is ENHRY and CDR2 is SYGVKD in the germline V gene. The CDR3 has 15 residues. With 4 bases removed from V and 2 bases from J, the gap between germline ends came to 14 bases. The CDR3 is CAISVQGGGNYGYTF. CDR3 DNA: TGTGCCATCAGTGTACAGGGAGGGGGGAACTATGGCTACACCTTC.

This clone was picked up a small number of times. The chain employs TRBV10-1 and TRBJ2-1; maybe TRBD1 (6 bases). CDR1 and CDR2 from the germline V gene are WNHNN and SYGVQD (reference sequence). V lost 2 bases and J lost 2, with 10 bases in between. The CDR3 extends over 15 amino acids. Here the CDR3 DNA reads TGCGCCAGCAGTGAGGGGACACCCCCCTACAATGAGCAGTTCTTC. Protein: CASSEGTPPYNEQFF.

The chain is built from TRBV10-1 and TRBJ1-1; 8 positions match TRBD1. Losses at the gene ends were 6 bases for V and 4 bases for J; bases not matched to a gene: 7. CDR1 is WNHNN and CDR2 is SYGVQD in the germline V gene (reference sequence). The CDR3 consists of 14 residues. The CDR3 loop reads CASSGQGPPTEAFF. CDR3 DNA sequence: TGCGCCAGCAGCGGACAGGGCCCCCCCACTGAAGCTTTCTTT.

This clone is a singleton in its sample. This chain uses TRBV6-1 with TRBJ2-2; D gene ambiguous. Germline assignment: CDR1 MNHNS and CDR2 SASEGT. The CDR3 extends over 16 amino acids. Trimming removed 1 base from V and 6 bases from J, with 15 bases in between. The DNA for the CDR3 is TGTGCCAGCAGTGAAGTTCCTACCACGTACTCCGGGGAGCTGTTTTTT. It translates to CASSEVPTTYSGELFF.

The chain uses TRBV5-4 and TRBJ2-7; 9 bases are shared with TRBD2. The junction had 9 bases not matched to a gene; V was cut back by 4 bases and J by 4 bases. CDR3 length: 15 residues. Germline V gene lookup returns CDR1 SGHNT and CDR2 YYREEE (reference sequence). CDR3 nucleotides: TGTGCCAGCAGCCAAGATGAGACTAGCGGTTACGAGCAGTACTTC. Translating it yields CASSQDETSGYEQYF. The full variable domain, its missing parts supplied by reference TRBV5-4 and TRBJ2-7, is ETGVTQSPTHLIKTRGQQVTLRCSSQSGHNTVSWYQQALGQGPQFIFQYYREEENGRGNFPPRFSGLQFPNYSSELNVNALELDDSALYLCASSQDETSGYEQYFGPGTRLTVT.